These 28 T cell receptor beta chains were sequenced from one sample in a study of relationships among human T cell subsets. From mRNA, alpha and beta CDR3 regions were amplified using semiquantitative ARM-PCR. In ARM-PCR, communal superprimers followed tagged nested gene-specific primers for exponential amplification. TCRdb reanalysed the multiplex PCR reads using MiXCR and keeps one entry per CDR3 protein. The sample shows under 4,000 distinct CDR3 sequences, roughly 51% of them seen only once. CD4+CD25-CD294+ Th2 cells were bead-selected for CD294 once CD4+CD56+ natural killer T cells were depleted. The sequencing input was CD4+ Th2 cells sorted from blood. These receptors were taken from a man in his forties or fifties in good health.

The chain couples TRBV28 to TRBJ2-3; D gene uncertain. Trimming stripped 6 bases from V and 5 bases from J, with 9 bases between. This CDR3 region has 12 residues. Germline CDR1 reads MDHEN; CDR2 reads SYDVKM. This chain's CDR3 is CASSLIGDTQYF. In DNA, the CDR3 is TGTGCCAGCAGCTTAATAGGAGATACGCAGTATTTT. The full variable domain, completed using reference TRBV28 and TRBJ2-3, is DVKVTQSSRYLVKRTGEKVFLECVQDMDHENMFWYRQDPGLGLRLIYFSYDVKMKEKGDIPEGYSVSREKKERFSLILESASTNQTSMYLCASSLIGDTQYFGPGTRLTVL.

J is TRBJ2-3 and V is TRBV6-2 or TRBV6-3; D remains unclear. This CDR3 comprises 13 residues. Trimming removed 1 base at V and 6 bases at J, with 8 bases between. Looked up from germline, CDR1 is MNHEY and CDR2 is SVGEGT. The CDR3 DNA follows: TGTGCCAGCAGTTACTATGGTCCGGATACGCAGTATTTT. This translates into CASSYYGPDTQYF.

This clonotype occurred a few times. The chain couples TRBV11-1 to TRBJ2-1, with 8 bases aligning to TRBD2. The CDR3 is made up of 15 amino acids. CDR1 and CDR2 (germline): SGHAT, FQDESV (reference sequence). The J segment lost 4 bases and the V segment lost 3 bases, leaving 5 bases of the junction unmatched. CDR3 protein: CASSFSGKAYNEQFF. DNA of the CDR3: TGTGCCAGCAGCTTTAGCGGGAAGGCTTACAATGAGCAGTTCTTC.

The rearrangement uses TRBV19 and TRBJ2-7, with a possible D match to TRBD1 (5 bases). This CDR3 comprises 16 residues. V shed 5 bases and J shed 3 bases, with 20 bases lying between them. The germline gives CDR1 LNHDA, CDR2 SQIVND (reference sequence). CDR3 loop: CASSSPRTQGFYEQYF. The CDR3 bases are TGTGCCAGTAGTTCACCCAGGACCCAGGGCTTCTACGAGCAGTACTTC.

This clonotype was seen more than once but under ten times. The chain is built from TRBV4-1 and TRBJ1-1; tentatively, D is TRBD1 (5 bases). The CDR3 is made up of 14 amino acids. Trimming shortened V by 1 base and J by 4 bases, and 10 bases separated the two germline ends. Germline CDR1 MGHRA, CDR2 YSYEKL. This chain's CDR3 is CASSQGGPGTEAFF. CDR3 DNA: TGCGCCAGCAGCCAAGGGGGCCCCGGCACTGAAGCTTTCTTT.

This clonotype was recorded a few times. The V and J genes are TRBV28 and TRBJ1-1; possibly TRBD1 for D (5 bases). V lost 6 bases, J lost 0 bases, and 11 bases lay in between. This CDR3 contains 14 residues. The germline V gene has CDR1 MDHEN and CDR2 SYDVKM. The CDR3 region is CASRPDSVNTEAFF. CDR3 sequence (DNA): TGTGCCAGCAGACCAGACAGCGTGAACACTGAAGCTTTCTTT.

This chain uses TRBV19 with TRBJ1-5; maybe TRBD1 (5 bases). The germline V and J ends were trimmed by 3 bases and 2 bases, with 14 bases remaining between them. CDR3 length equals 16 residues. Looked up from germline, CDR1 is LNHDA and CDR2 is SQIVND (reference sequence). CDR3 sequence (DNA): TGTGCCAGTAGTATCGAATTGGGGCGCGGCAATCAGCCCCAGCATTTT. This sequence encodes CASSIELGRGNQPQHF.

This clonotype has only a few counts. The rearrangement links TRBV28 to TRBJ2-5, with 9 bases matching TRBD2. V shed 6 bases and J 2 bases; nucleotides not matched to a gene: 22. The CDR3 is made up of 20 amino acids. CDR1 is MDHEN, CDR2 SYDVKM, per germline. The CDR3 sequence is CASRPSLGSGGPYAQETQYF. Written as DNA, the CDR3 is TGTGCCAGCAGACCATCCCTGGGTAGCGGGGGCCCTTACGCTCAAGAGACCCAGTACTTC.

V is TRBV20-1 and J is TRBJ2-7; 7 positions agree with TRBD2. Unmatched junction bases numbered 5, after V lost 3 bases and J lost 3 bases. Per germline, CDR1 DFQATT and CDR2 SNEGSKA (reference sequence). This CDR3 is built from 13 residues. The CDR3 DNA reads TGCAGTGCTAGTTCTAGCGGAAACTACGAGCAGTACTTC. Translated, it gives CSASSSGNYEQYF.

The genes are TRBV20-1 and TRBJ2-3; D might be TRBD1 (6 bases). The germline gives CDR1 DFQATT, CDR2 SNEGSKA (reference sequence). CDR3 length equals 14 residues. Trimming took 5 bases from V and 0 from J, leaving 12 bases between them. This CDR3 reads CSAPDSYSTDTQYF. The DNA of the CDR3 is TGCAGTGCTCCGGACAGCTACAGCACAGATACGCAGTATTTT.

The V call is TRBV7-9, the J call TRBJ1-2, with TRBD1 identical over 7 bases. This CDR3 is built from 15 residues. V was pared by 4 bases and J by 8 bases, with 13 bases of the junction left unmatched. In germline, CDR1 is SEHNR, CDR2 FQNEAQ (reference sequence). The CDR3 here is CASSSSDRRVEGYTF. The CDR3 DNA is TGTGCCAGCAGCTCCTCGGACAGGAGGGTGGAAGGCTACACCTTC.

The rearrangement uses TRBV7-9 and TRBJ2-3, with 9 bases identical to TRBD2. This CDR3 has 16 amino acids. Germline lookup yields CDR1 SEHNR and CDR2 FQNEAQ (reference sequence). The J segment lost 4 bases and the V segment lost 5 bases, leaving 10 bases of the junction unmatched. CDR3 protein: CASSPPWRGGSDTQYF. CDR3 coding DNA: TGTGCCAGCAGCCCCCCATGGCGGGGGGGCTCAGATACGCAGTATTTT.

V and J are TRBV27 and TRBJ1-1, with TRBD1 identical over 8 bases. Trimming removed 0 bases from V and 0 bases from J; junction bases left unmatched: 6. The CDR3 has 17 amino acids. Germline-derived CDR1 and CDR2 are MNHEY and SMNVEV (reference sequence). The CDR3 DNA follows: TGTGCCAGCAGTTTATCGATAGGACAGGGCATGAACACTGAAGCTTTCTTT. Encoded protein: CASSLSIGQGMNTEAFF.

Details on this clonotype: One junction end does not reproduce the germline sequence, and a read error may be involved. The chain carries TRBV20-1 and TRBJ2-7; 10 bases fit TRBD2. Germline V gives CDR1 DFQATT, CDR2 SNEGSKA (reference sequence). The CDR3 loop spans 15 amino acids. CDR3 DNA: TGCAGTGCTAGAGCCCCCGGGACTAGCGTTTACGGGCAGTACTTC. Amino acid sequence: CSARAPGTSVYGQYF.

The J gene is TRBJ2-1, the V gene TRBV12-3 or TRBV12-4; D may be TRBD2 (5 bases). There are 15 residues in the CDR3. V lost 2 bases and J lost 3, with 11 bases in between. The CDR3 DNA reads TGTGCCAGCAGTTTAAAGGACTCTCTCTACAATGAGCAGTTCTTC. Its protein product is CASSLKDSLYNEQFF.

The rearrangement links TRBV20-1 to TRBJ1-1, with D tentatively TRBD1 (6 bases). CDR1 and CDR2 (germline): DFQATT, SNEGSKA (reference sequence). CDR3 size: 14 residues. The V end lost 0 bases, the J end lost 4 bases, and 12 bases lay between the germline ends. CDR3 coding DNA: TGCAGTGCTAGAGATGCAGGGGTCAGCACTGAAGCTTTCTTT. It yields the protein CSARDAGVSTEAFF.

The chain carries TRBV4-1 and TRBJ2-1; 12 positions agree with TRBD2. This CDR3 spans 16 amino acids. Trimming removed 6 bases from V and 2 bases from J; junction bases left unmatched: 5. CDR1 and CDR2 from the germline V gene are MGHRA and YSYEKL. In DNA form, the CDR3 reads TGCGCCAGCAGAACACTAGCGGGAGGAGCCTACAATGAGCAGTTCTTC. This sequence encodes CASRTLAGGAYNEQFF.

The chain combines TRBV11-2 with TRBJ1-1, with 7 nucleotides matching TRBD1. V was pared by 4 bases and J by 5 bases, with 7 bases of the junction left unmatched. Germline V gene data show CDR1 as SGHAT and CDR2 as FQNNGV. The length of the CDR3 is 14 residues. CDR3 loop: CASSSPTGRTEAFF. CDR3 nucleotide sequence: TGTGCCAGCAGCTCCCCGACAGGGCGGACTGAAGCTTTCTTT. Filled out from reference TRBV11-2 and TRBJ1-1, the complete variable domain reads EAGVAQSPRYKIIEKRQSVAFWCNPISGHATLYWYQQILGQGPKLLIQFQNNGVVDDSQLPKDRFSAERLKGVDSTLKIQPAKLEDSAVYLCASSSPTGRTEAFFGQGTRLTVV.

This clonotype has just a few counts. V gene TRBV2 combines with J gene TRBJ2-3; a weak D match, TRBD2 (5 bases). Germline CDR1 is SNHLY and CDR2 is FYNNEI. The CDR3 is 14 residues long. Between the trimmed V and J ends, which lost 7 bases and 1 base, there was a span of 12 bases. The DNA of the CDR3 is TGTGCCAGCAACGGCAGGCGGGGCACAGATACGCAGTATTTT. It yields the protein CASNGRRGTDTQYF.

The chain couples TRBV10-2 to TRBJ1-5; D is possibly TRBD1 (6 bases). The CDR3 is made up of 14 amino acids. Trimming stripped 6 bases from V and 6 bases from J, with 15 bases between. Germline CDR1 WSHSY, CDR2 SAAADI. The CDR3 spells CASRVQGRGQPQHF. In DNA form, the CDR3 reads TGCGCCAGCAGGGTACAGGGACGGGGTCAGCCCCAGCATTTT.

The CDR3 bases are TGCGCCAGCAGTGAAGGGAACACTGAAGCTTTCTTT. Translation gives CASSEGNTEAFF. This chain connects TRBV10-2 to TRBJ1-1; no definite D call. The V end lost 3 bases, the J end lost 1 base, and 3 bases lay between the germline ends. The CDR3 is 12 residues long. Per germline, CDR1 WSHSY and CDR2 SAAADI.

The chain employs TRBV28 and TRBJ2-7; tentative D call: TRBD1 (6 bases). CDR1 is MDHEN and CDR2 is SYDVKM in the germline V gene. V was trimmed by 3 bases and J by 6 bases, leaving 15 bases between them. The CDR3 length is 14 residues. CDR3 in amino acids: CASSFVRGSGEQYF. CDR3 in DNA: TGTGCCAGCAGTTTCGTCAGGGGATCAGGCGAGCAGTACTTC.

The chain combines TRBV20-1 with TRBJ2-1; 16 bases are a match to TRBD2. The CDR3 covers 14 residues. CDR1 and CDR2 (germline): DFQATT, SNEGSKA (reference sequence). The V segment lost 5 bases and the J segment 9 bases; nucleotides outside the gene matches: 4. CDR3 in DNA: TGCAGTGCTGGGACTAGCGGGGGGGCCAGTGAGCAGTTCTTC. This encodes CSAGTSGGASEQFF.

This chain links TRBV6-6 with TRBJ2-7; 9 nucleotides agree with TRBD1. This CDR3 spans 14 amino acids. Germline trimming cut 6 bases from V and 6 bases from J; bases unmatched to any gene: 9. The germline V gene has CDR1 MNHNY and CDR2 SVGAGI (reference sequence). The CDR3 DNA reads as TGTGCCAGCAGACGGGACAGGGAAAGATGCGAGCAGTACTTC. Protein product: CASRRDRERCEQYF.

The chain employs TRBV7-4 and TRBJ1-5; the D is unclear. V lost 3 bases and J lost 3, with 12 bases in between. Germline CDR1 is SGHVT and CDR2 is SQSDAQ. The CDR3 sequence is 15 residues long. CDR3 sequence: CASSFWRQSNQPQHF. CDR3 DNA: TGTGCCAGCAGCTTTTGGCGCCAGTCCAATCAGCCCCAGCATTTT.

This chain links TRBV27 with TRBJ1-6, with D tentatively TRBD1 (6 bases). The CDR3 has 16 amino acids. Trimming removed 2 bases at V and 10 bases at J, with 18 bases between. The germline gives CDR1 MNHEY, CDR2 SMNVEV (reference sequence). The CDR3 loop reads CASSLRRQDGGSPLHF. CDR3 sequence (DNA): TGTGCCAGCAGTTTAAGGCGACAGGATGGGGGGTCACCCCTCCACTTT.

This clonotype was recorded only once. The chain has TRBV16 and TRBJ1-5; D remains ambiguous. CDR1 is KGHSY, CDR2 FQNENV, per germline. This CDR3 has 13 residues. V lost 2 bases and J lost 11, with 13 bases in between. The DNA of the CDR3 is TGTGCCAGCAGCCAAGATCCTCCAACTTCCCAGCATTTT. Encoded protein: CASSQDPPTSQHF.

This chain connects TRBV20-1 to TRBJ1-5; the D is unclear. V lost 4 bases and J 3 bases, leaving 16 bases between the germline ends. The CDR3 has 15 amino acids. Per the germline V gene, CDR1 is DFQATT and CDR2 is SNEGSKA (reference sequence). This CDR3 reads CSATQARLDNQPQHF. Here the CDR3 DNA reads TGCAGTGCTACGCAAGCCCGACTAGACAATCAGCCCCAGCATTTT.